One sample yielded the 28 T cell receptor beta chains listed below, sequenced in a study of cytomegalovirus exposure and HLA in healthy donors. Sequencing used immunoSEQ multiplex PCR; TCRdb keeps in-frame clones, though not all of them. The table records fewer than 250,000 clones, roughly 84% of them present only once. What was sequenced was PBMCs. These receptors came from a young woman in good health and CMV-seropositive.

This chain uses TRBV5-1 with TRBJ2-3; 7 positions match TRBD2. Germline assignment: CDR1 SGHRS and CDR2 YFSETQ. The junction had 8 bases not matched to a gene; V was cut back by 7 bases and J by 3 bases. This CDR3 has 14 amino acids. The CDR3, as DNA: TGCGCCAGCGGAATAGAGCGGGAAACAGATACGCAGTATTTT. Its protein product is CASGIERETDTQYF.

This clone was found once. The V call is TRBV27, the J call TRBJ2-5; 7 nucleotides agree with TRBD2. This CDR3 region has 13 residues. The J segment lost 5 bases and the V segment lost 5 bases, leaving 5 bases of the junction unmatched. Germline V gene sequence: CDR1 MNHEY, CDR2 SMNVEV (reference sequence). The CDR3 reads CASSGLVRETQYF. Written as DNA, the CDR3 is TGTGCCAGCAGTGGACTAGTTCGGGAGACCCAGTACTTC.

J is TRBJ1-1 and V is TRBV7-9; 8 bases are a match to TRBD1. This CDR3 comprises 14 residues. CDR1 SEHNR and CDR2 FQNEAQ come from the germline V gene (reference sequence). The V gene end was trimmed by 6 bases and the J gene end by 6 bases; junction bases not matched to a gene: 9. The CDR3 bases are TGTGCCAGCAGTTACAGGGGGGTTGGCGCTGAAGCTTTCTTT. As protein: CASSYRGVGAEAFF. The full variable domain, completed using reference TRBV7-9 and TRBJ1-1, is DTGVSQNPRHKITKRGQNVTFRCDPISEHNRLYWYRQTLGQGPEFLTYFQNEAQLEKSRLLSDRFSAERPKGSFSTLEIQRTEQGDSAMYLCASSYRGVGAEAFFGQGTRLTVV.

The chain recombines TRBV6-5 with TRBJ1-2, with D uncertain. Per the germline V gene, CDR1 is MNHEY and CDR2 is SVGAGI. The CDR3 length is 14 residues. V lost 2 bases and J lost 2, with 9 bases in between. The CDR3 DNA reads as TGTGCCAGCAGTTACGGGCAGACAAACTATGGCTACACCTTC. Amino acid sequence: CASSYGQTNYGYTF.

This chain links TRBV11-2 with TRBJ2-7, with TRBD2 as a possible D gene (6 bases). This CDR3 comprises 15 residues. Trimming took 5 bases from V and 5 from J, leaving 19 bases between them. CDR1 is SGHAT, CDR2 FQNNGV, per germline. As DNA, the CDR3 is TGTGCCAGCAGCCCCCTGGTGGGGGGAGTTAACGAGCAGTACTTC. Protein sequence: CASSPLVGGVNEQYF.

The chain employs TRBV29-1 and TRBJ2-3, with TRBD2 matching 7 bases. Unmatched junction bases numbered 4, after V lost 7 bases and J lost 0 bases. Germline V gene data show CDR1 as SQVTM and CDR2 as ANQGSEA. The CDR3 extends over 13 amino acids. CDR3 in DNA: TGCAGCGGCGGGAGACGGAGCACAGATACGCAGTATTTT. Translated, it gives CSGGRRSTDTQYF.

This clone was seen just once. This rearrangement joins TRBV13 to TRBJ1-3; TRBD1 agrees at 8 bases. This CDR3 is built from 16 residues. The germline V gene encodes CDR1 PRHDT and CDR2 FYEKMQ (reference sequence). With 5 bases clipped from V and 2 bases from J, the junction kept 8 bases outside the gene matches. Here the CDR3 DNA reads TGTGCCAGCAGCCACCCATGGACAGGGCCTGGAAACACCATATATTTT. Translated, it gives CASSHPWTGPGNTIYF.

This clone has only a few counts. CDR3 residues: CAIGLALSSYEQYF. DNA of the CDR3: TGTGCCATCGGACTAGCCTTGAGCTCCTACGAGCAGTACTTC. This rearrangement joins TRBV10-3 to TRBJ2-7; 8 bases line up with TRBD2. The CDR3 totals 14 residues. The junction had 6 bases not matched to a gene; V was cut back by 8 bases and J by 0 bases. Germline V CDR1 and CDR2: ENHRY, SYGVKD.

The V and J genes are TRBV5-4 and TRBJ2-7; 9 positions match TRBD2. The CDR3 runs to 15 residues. J lost 6 bases, V lost 9 bases, and 16 bases had no gene match. Germline CDR1 SGHNT, CDR2 YYREEE (reference sequence). The CDR3 loop is CATLQGPTSGPEQYF. Written as DNA, the CDR3 is TGTGCCACCCTACAGGGTCCGACTAGCGGTCCCGAGCAGTACTTC.

This clone was recorded a few times. The chain combines TRBV6-1 with TRBJ2-7; 9 bases agree with TRBD1. The CDR3 contains 16 residues. The germline CDR1 and CDR2 sequences are MNHNS and SASEGT. The J segment lost 0 bases and the V segment lost 4 bases, leaving 7 bases of the junction unmatched. The CDR3 spells CASSGFSDRGSYEQYF. In DNA form, the CDR3 reads TGTGCCAGCAGTGGATTCTCGGACAGGGGCTCCTACGAGCAGTACTTC.

CDR3 loop: CASSLVGQEGYEQYF. For the CDR3, the DNA is TGTGCCAGCTCCCTTGTGGGCCAGGAAGGCTACGAGCAGTACTTC. The rearrangement joins TRBV18 to TRBJ2-7; no firm D call. V gave up 6 bases and J gave up 3 bases, with 18 bases separating them. The CDR3 covers 15 residues. From germline, CDR1 is KGHSH and CDR2 LQKENI.

The V gene is TRBV19, the J gene TRBJ2-4; D possibly corresponds to TRBD2 (6 bases). This CDR3 is 16 amino acids long. CDR1 is LNHDA, CDR2 SQIVND, per germline (reference sequence). V lost 6 bases, J lost 0 bases, and 15 bases lay in between. Here the CDR3 reads CASSPPGLQAKNIQYF. Here the CDR3 DNA reads TGTGCCAGTAGCCCTCCGGGACTCCAAGCCAAAAACATTCAGTACTTC.

The V and J genes are TRBV14 and TRBJ1-3, with unresolved D. Germline V CDR1 and CDR2: SGHDN, FVKESK. The V and J ends lost 5 bases and 3 bases respectively, with 8 bases between them. The length of the CDR3 is 13 residues. The CDR3 reads CASSGQFGNTIYF. In nucleotides, the CDR3 is TGTGCCAGCAGCGGCCAATTTGGAAACACCATATATTTT.

This clone was counted a few times. The chain recombines TRBV10-2 with TRBJ2-2, with a tentative D call TRBD2 (5 bases). CDR3 length equals 13 residues. V was shortened by 4 bases and J by 4 bases, with 7 bases between the two germline ends. From germline, CDR1 is WSHSY and CDR2 SAAADI. The CDR3 sequence is CASSVLVTGELFF. As DNA, the CDR3 is TGCGCCAGCAGTGTACTAGTCACCGGGGAGCTGTTTTTT.

The rearrangement links TRBV5-1 to TRBJ2-1; perhaps TRBD1 as D (5 bases). The CDR3 contains 13 residues. CDR1 and CDR2 (germline): SGHRS, YFSETQ. V lost 9 bases to trimming and J lost 8 bases, with 18 bases between them. Here the CDR3 DNA reads TGCGCCACGGGCAGCCATCTAGGGGATGAGCAGTTCTTC. This sequence encodes CATGSHLGDEQFF.

This sequence joins TRBV28 and TRBJ1-5; 10 bases align to TRBD1. The CDR3 totals 20 residues. Germline V gene sequence: CDR1 MDHEN, CDR2 SYDVKM. V was pared by 3 bases and J by 1 base, with 15 bases of the junction left unmatched. CDR3 nucleotides: TGTGCCAGCAGTTTCGAAGGTGGGACAGGGGAATTTATGAGCAATCAGCCCCAGCATTTT. Amino acids: CASSFEGGTGEFMSNQPQHF.

The chain has TRBV4-1 and TRBJ2-1, with 11 bases that match TRBD2. CDR1 is MGHRA and CDR2 is YSYEKL in the germline V gene. CDR3 size: 15 residues. V shed 7 bases and J 2 bases; nucleotides not matched to a gene: 4. In DNA, the CDR3 is TGCGCCAGCAAGGGGACTAGCGGAACCTACAATGAGCAGTTCTTC. Translation gives CASKGTSGTYNEQFF.

The CDR3 loop is CASSLGPGHSSYNEQFF. The CDR3 DNA reads as TGTGCCAGCAGCTTGGGGCCGGGACACAGCTCCTACAATGAGCAGTTCTTC. The chain is built from TRBV5-4 and TRBJ2-1; tentative D call: TRBD1 (6 bases). This CDR3 has 17 amino acids. CDR1 and CDR2 from the germline V gene are SGHNT and YYREEE (reference sequence). V shed 0 bases and J shed 0 bases, with 13 bases lying between them.

The V and J genes are TRBV5-1 and TRBJ2-2; 7 nucleotides align to TRBD1. Germline loops: CDR1 SGHRS, CDR2 YFSETQ. CDR3 length equals 16 residues. V was pared by 4 bases and J by 0 bases, with 6 bases of the junction left unmatched. The DNA for the CDR3 is TGCGCCAGCAGCCCCCGGACAGGACCGAACACCGGGGAGCTGTTTTTT. It is translated as CASSPRTGPNTGELFF.

The CDR3 DNA reads TGCAGCGTTGGGCTGAACTACGAGCAGTACTTC. Translating gives CSVGLNYEQYF. J is TRBJ2-7 and V is TRBV29-1; unclear D gene. V lost 4 bases to trimming and J lost 3 bases, with 7 bases between them. Germline CDR1 is SQVTM and CDR2 is ANQGSEA. The CDR3 is 11 amino acids.

As to this clone: The same CDR3 arises from other DNA sequences in this sample as well. This chain joins TRBV4-1 and TRBJ1-1, with 8 nucleotides matching TRBD1. The V gene end was trimmed by 3 bases and the J gene end by 4 bases; junction bases not matched to a gene: 4. This CDR3 comprises 14 residues. Germline CDR1 is MGHRA and CDR2 is YSYEKL. CDR3 in DNA: TGCGCCAGCAGCCACCGACAGGGGTCCACTGAAGCTTTCTTT. It yields the protein CASSHRQGSTEAFF.

The CDR3 nucleotides read TGTGCCAGCAGCGCCCCGGGACTAGAATACGAGCAGTACTTC. Its protein is CASSAPGLEYEQYF. V is TRBV9 and J is TRBJ2-7; 8 bases align to TRBD2. V was clipped by 3 bases and J by 4 bases; unmatched bases: 6. The CDR3 spans 14 residues. CDR1 SGDLS and CDR2 YYNGEE come from the germline V gene.

This chain links TRBV10-1 with TRBJ1-2; 7 positions match TRBD1. With 6 bases clipped from V and 5 bases from J, the junction kept 6 bases outside the gene matches. Per the germline V gene, CDR1 is WNHNN and CDR2 is SYGVQD (reference sequence). There are 13 residues in the CDR3. The CDR3 coding sequence is TGCGCCAGCAGCCCCGGGACAGAGTATGGCTACACCTTC. Translated: CASSPGTEYGYTF.

This rearrangement joins TRBV6-5 to TRBJ2-1; the match to TRBD1 covers 10 bases. Germline CDR1 and CDR2: MNHEY and SVGAGI. This CDR3 region has 14 residues. The V and J ends lost 6 bases and 7 bases, in that order; junction bases with no gene match: 6. The CDR3 is CASRGTGAKNEQFF. Here the CDR3 DNA reads TGTGCCAGCAGGGGGACAGGGGCGAAAAATGAGCAGTTCTTC.

V usage is TRBV9 and J usage is TRBJ2-1, with 13 bases that match TRBD2. This CDR3 comprises 16 residues. With V trimmed by 3 bases and J by 6 bases, 6 bases remained unmatched. CDR1 is SGDLS, CDR2 YYNGEE, per germline. CDR3 bases: TGTGCCAGCAGCGCCAGACTAGCGGGAGGCCGCAATGAGCAGTTCTTC. Protein sequence: CASSARLAGGRNEQFF. Using reference TRBV9 and TRBJ2-1 for the parts outside the CDR3, the full variable domain is DSGVTQTPKHLITATGQRVTLRCSPRSGDLSVYWYQQSLDQGLQFLIQYYNGEERAKGNILERFSAQQFPDLHSELNLSSLELGDSALYFCASSARLAGGRNEQFFGPGTRLTVL.

This clone has only one observation. The chain links TRBV19 to TRBJ2-1; possible D gene TRBD2, 5 bases. Deletions cut 3 bases from V and 11 bases from J, with 14 bases between. The CDR3 has 13 residues. Germline values: CDR1 LNHDA, CDR2 SQIVND (reference sequence). CDR3: CASSISRRGKQFF. CDR3 in DNA: TGTGCCAGTAGTATTAGTCGGCGAGGGAAGCAGTTCTTC.

This chain joins TRBV11-1 and TRBJ1-1, with D possibly being TRBD1 (5 bases). Germline V gives CDR1 SGHAT, CDR2 FQDESV (reference sequence). V was clipped by 1 base and J by 4 bases, with 10 bases between them. The CDR3 has 14 residues. This CDR3 reads CASSLGGRSTEAFF. As DNA, the CDR3 is TGTGCCAGCAGCTTAGGGGGCAGATCCACTGAAGCTTTCTTT.

The chain employs TRBV18 and TRBJ2-1; 7 bases line up with TRBD2. The CDR3 is 15 residues long. The ends lost 5 bases at V and 1 base at J; junction bases unmatched: 5. Germline CDR1 KGHSH, CDR2 LQKENI. CDR3 coding DNA: TGTGCCAGCTCAACTTCTAGCGGTTCCTACAATGAGCAGTTCTTC. Protein: CASSTSSGSYNEQFF.